This paragraph covers one T cell receptor beta chain sequence. Antigen specificity is unknown. This sample stems from a study of cytomegalovirus exposure and HLA in healthy donors. Study findings and constraints: V- and J-gene trimming of TCR beta was linked (in a later analysis) to a missense DCLRE1C variant. V segments that were indistinguishable, TRBV6-2 and TRBV6-3 among them, were omitted from analysis. Presence/absence analyses assumed roughly uniform sequencing depth across donors, which may not hold.

The PCR was carried out with 60 Vbeta primers and 13 Jbeta primers. The method was immunoSEQ multiplex PCR; TCRdb's version includes in-frame clones alone and lacks a portion of them. Of about 82,000 clones listed, roughly 70% are singletons. After removal of 5 bases from V and 3 bases from J, the junction contained 11 bases not matched to a gene. Germline assignment: CDR1 SEHNR and CDR2 FQNEAQ (reference sequence). The CDR3 runs 16 residues. This receptor was identified in a man in his thirties or forties in good health and CMV-seropositive. The sequenced sample was PBMCs. The V gene is TRBV7-9, the J gene TRBJ2-7; 9 bases match TRBD2. CDR3 protein: CASSPREGVARYEQYF. CDR3 nucleotide sequence: TGTGCCAGCAGCCCGCGGGAGGGAGTGGCCCGCTACGAGCAGTACTTC.